This T cell receptor beta chain was profiled in a study of T cells in Graves' hyperthyroidism and ophthalmopathy. Researchers amplified the TCR beta CDR3 regions from RNA transcripts. A first-round RT-PCR of the TCR CDR3 used the HTBI primer set. MiXCR, run by TCRdb on the multiplex PCR reads, gives a single entry per CDR3 protein. The repertoire consists of around 700,000 distinct CDR3 sequences, with about 19% occurring once and the leading ten covering 15% to 20%. Source material for PBMCs was 9 to 10 ml fresh peripheral blood. What was sequenced was blood. This TCR was sampled from a woman in her fifties or sixties with Graves' hyperthyroidism that later progressed to Graves' ophthalmopathy.

The CDR3 here is CSASPGTSGGFSTDTQYF. CDR3 coding DNA: TGCAGTGCTAGTCCCGGGACTAGCGGGGGGTTTAGCACAGATACGCAGTATTTT. The V and J genes are TRBV20-1 and TRBJ2-3; 15 bases are shared with TRBD2. Germline V gene sequence: CDR1 DFQATT, CDR2 SNEGSKA (reference sequence). Losses at the gene ends were 3 bases for V and 0 bases for J; bases not matched to a gene: 7. There are 18 residues in the CDR3.